This T cell receptor beta chain appears in the sequencing data of a study of Ad26.COV2.S vaccination and SARS-CoV-2 variants. Unmatched junction bases numbered 3, after V lost 4 bases and J lost 3 bases. The CDR3 loop spans 15 amino acids. Germline V gene lookup returns CDR1 SGHAT and CDR2 FQNNGV. The treatment is: 19 received Ad26.COV2.S at low or high dose, single or two shots; roughly 5 received placebo; per-sample allocation not given. Repertoires come from day 63 after the first vaccine or placebo injection. Produced via immunoSEQ multiplex PCR; TCRdb's table is partial and in-frame only. In the table there are hundreds of thousands of clones, 89% of which are singletons.

This TCR derives from a person between 18 and 65 years old who received the Ad26.COV2.S COVID-19 vaccine or a placebo. The sequenced sample was peripheral blood, obtained in a trial of Ad26.COV2.S vaccine versus placebo. The V gene is TRBV11-2, the J gene TRBJ2-6; TRBD1 aligns across 7 bases. The CDR3: CASSSTGNGANVLTF. The CDR3 nucleotides read TGTGCCAGCAGCTCGACAGGGAATGGGGCCAACGTCCTGACTTTC.